Listed here is a single T cell receptor beta chain. The antigen remains unidentified. The CDR3 spans 13 residues. Germline V gives CDR1 MDHEN, CDR2 SYDVKM. V was clipped by 3 bases and J by 2 bases, with 8 bases between them. Data came from immunoSEQ multiplex PCR; TCRdb stores just in-frame clones and leaves some out. The data contain around 100,000 clones, roughly 87% of them singletons. This sample stems from a study of graft-versus-host responses after intestinal transplantation. Study-wide results and limits: Recipient bone marrow held GvH clones, some seen earlier in ileum or blood. The presence of high graft-versus-host to host-versus-graft clonal ratios in allografts characterized patients with graft-donor T cell macrochimerism.

The receptor was derived from a human donor who was the organ donor for an intestinal transplant. This chain uses TRBV28 with TRBJ2-7; D ambiguous. The input for sequencing was unstimulated CD4+ T cells sorted from spleen or lymph node cells, taken before transplant. The CDR3, as DNA: TGTGCCAGCAGTTTCCCAGGCCCCTACGAGCAGTACTTC. Residues: CASSFPGPYEQYF.